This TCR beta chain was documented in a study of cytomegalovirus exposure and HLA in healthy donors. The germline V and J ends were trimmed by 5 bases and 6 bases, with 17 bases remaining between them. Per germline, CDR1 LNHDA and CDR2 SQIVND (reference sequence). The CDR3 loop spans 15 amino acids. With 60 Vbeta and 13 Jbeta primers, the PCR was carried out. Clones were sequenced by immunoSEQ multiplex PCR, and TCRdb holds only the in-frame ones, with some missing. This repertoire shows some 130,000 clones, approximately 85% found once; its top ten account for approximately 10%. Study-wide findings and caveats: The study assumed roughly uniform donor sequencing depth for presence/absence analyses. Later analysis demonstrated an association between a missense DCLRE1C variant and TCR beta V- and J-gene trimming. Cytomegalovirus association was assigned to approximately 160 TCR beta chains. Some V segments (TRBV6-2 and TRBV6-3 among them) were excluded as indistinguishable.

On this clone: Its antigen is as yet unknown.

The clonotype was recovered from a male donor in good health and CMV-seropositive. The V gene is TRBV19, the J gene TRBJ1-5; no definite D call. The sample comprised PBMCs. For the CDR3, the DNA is TGTGCCAGTAGTCCACTGCGCCCCCCTCCTCAGCCCCAGCATTTT. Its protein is CASSPLRPPPQPQHF.